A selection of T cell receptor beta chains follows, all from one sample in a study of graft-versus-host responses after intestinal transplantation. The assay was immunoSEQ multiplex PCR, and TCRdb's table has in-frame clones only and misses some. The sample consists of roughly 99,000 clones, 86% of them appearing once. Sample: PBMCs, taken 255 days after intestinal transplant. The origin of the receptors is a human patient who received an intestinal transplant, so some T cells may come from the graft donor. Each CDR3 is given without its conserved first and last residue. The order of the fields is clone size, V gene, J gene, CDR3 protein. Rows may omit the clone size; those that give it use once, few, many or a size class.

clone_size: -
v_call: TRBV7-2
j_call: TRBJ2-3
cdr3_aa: ASSLGLAGGSDTQY

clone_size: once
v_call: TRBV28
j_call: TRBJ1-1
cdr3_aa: ASSLRELTEAF

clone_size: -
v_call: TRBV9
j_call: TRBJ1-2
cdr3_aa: ASTGTGPSYGYT

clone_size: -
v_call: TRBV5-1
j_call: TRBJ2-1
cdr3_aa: ASSNRAGGIYNEQF

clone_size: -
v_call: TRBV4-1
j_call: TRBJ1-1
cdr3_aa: ASSHKRGNTEAF

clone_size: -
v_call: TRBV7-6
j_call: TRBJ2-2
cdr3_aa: ASSAENTGELF

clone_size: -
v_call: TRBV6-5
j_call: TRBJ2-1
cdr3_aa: ASSSDYYNEQF

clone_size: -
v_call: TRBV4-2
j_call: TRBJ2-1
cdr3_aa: ASSQEGGLVSYNEQF

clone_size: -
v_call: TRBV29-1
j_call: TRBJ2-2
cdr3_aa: SVGRSQGELF

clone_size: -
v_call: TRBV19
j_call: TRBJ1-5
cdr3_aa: ASSGGQGKNQPQH

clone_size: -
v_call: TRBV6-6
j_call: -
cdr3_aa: ASSSSGRQYEQY

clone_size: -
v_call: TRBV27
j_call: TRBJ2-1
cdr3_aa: ASRAQGYNEQF

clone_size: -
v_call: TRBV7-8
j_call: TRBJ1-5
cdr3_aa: ASSLRVGSNQPQH

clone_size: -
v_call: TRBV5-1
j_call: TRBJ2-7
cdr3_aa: ASTENYEQY

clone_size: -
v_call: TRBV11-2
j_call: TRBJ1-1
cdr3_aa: ASSFAGGAF

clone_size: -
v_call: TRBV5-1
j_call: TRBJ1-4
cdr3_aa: ASSRGVPGEKLF

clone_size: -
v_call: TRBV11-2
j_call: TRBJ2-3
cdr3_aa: ASAEVADTQY

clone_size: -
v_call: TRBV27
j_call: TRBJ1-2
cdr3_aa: ASSAARAGGYGYT

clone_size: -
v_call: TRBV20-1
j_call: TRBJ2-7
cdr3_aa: SALVGEQY

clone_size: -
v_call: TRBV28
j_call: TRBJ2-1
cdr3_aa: ASSYPSGALGEQF

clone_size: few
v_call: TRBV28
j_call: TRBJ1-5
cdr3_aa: ATALGKQQPQH

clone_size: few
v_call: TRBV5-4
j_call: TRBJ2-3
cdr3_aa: ASSSSRGFTSTDTQY

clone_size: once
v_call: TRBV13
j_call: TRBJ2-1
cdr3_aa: ASGAGTVWGGEQF

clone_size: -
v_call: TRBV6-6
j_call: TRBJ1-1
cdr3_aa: ASTQTGTEAF

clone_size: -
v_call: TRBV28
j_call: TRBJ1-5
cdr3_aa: ASRSPFSNQPQH

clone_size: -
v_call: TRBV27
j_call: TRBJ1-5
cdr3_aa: ASSAVQGANQPQH

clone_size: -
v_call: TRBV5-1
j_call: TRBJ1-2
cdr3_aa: ASSTDGNYGYT

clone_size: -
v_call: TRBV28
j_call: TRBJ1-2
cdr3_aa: ASSPRTTANYGYT

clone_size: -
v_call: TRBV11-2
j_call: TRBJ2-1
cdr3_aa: ASSWTGNEQF

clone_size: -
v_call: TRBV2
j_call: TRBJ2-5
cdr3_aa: ASSEQTQY

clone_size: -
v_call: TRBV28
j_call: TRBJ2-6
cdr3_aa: ASSSAGANVLT

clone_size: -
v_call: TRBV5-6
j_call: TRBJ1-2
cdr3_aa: ASSPGLDYGYT

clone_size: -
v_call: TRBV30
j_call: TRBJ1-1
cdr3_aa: AWGDRGRTEAF

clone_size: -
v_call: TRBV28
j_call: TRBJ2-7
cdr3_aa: ASSPRGPTSYEQY